This entry describes one T cell receptor (beta chain). Its specificity is unknown. The CDR3 runs 14 residues. The data originate from a study of Ad26.COV2.S vaccination and SARS-CoV-2 variants. Study as a whole: Intramuscular Ad26.COV2.S at 5x10^10 or 1x10^11 viral particles. Study-level points and caveats: The TCR breadth and depth analyses may have understated or missed part of the total T cell responses.

The data were produced by immunoSEQ multiplex PCR, yet TCRdb's version contains in-frame clones alone and is incomplete. The sample contains 300,000 to 400,000 clones, around 81% of which appear only once. Indicated treatment: about 20 received Ad26.COV2.S at low or high dose, single or two shots; about five received placebo; per-sample allocation not given. All samples were drawn on day 63, counting from the first vaccine or placebo injection. Donor was an adult aged 18-55 years in Boston. The receptor was derived from a person aged 18-65 years who received the Ad26.COV2.S COVID-19 vaccine or a placebo. Sequences were derived from peripheral blood, sampled in a trial of Ad26.COV2.S vaccine versus placebo. The chain employs TRBV21-1 and TRBJ1-1. TRBV21-1 is classified as a pseudogene. In DNA, the CDR3 is TGTGCCAGCAGCAATCGGGGGGAGAACACTGAAGCTTTCTTT. It yields the protein CASSNRGENTEAFF.